The clone carrying this T cell receptor beta chain was detected only a few times. The CDR3 is 14 residues long. The V gene's germline CDR1 is SGHRS and CDR2 YFSETQ. Trimming pared 7 bases from V and 1 base from J, leaving 14 bases between. This sample is drawn from a study of cytomegalovirus exposure and HLA in healthy donors. PCR was performed using 60 Vbeta and 13 Jbeta primers. This table comes from immunoSEQ multiplex PCR, and its TCRdb copy is limited to in-frame clones, with some not included. This sample has about 43,000 clones, with over 55% found just once. This chain uses TRBV5-1 with TRBJ1-1, with D uncertain. The sample consisted of PBMCs. The receptor comes from a man in his fifties or sixties in good health and CMV-seropositive. The CDR3 protein is CASGAGERNTEAFF. CDR3 bases: TGCGCCAGCGGCGCCGGGGAACGGAACACTGAAGCTTTCTTT.